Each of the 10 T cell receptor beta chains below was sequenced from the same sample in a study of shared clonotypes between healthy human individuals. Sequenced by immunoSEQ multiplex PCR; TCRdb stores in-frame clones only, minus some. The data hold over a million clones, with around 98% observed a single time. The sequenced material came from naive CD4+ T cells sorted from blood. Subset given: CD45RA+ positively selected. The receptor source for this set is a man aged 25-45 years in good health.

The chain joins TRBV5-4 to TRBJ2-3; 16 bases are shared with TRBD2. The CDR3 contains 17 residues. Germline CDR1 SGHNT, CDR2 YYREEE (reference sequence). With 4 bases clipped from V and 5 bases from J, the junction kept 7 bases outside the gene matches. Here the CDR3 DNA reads TGTGCCAGCAGCCGCGGGACTAGCGGGAGGGTTGGAGATACGCAGTATTTT. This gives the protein CASSRGTSGRVGDTQYF.

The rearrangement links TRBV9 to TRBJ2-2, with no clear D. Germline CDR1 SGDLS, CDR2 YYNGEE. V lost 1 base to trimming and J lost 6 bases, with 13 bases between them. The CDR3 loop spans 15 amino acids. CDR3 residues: CASSVRSAEAGELFF. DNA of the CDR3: TGTGCCAGCAGCGTACGTTCAGCCGAGGCCGGGGAGCTGTTTTTT.

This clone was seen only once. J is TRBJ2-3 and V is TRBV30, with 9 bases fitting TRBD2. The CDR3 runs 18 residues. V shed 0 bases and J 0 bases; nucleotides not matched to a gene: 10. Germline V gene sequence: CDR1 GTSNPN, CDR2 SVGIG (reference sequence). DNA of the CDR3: TGTGCCTGGAGTGTATGGCTAGCGGGACCCTCTAGCACAGATACGCAGTATTTT. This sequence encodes CAWSVWLAGPSSTDTQYF.

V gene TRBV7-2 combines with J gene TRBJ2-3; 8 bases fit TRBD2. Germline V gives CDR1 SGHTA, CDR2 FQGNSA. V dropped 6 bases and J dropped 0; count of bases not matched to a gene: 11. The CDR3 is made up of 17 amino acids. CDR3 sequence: CASSHPQRELSTDTQYF. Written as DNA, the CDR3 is TGTGCCAGCAGTCACCCTCAGCGGGAGCTGAGCACAGATACGCAGTATTTT.

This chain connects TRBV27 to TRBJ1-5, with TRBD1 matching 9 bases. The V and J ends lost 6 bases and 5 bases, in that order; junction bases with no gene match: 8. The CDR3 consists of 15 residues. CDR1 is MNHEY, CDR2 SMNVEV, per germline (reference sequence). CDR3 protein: CASREDRGSYQPQHF. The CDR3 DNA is TGTGCCAGCAGAGAGGACAGGGGTTCGTATCAGCCCCAGCATTTT.

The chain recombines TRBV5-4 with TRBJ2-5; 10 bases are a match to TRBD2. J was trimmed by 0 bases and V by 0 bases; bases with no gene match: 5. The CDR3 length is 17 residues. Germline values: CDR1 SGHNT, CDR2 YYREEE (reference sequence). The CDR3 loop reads CASSLGETSGDQETQYF. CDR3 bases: TGTGCCAGCAGCTTGGGAGAAACTAGCGGGGACCAAGAGACCCAGTACTTC.

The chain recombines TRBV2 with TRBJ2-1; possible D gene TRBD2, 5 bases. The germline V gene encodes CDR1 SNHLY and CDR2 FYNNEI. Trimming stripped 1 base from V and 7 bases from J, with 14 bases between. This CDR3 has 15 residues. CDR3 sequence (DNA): TGTGCCAGCAGTGAAGACGGACTTCCGCCGAATGAGCAGTTCTTC. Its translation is CASSEDGLPPNEQFF.

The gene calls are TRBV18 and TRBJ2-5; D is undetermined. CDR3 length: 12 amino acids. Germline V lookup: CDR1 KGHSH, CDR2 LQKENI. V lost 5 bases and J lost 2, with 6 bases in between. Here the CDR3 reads CASSIGQETQYF. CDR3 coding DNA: TGTGCCAGCTCAATTGGGCAAGAGACCCAGTACTTC.

The CDR3 DNA follows: TGTGCCAGTAGTCTTACTGATTACACAGATACGCAGTATTTT. It specifies CASSLTDYTDTQYF. V is TRBV19 and J is TRBJ2-3; D gene uncertain. Germline-derived CDR1 and CDR2 are LNHDA and SQIVND (reference sequence). V was pared by 5 bases and J by 2 bases, with 11 bases between. This CDR3 comprises 14 residues.

CDR3 residues: CASSLSRGNEQFF. The CDR3 DNA reads as TGCGCCAGCAGCTTGAGTCGCGGGAATGAGCAGTTCTTC. The chain links TRBV5-1 to TRBJ2-1; D is perhaps TRBD2 (5 bases). This CDR3 is built from 13 residues. V lost 1 base and J lost 7, with 9 bases in between. Germline V CDR1 and CDR2: SGHRS, YFSETQ. Complete variable domain (other parts from reference TRBV5-1 and TRBJ2-1): KAGVTQTPRYLIKTRGQQVTLSCSPISGHRSVSWYQQTPGQGLQFLFEYFSETQRNKGNFPGRFSGRQFSNSRSEMNVSTLELGDSALYLCASSLSRGNEQFFGPGTRLTVL.